This is a list of T cell receptor beta chains from one sample in a study of cytotoxic CD8 clonotypes in ibrutinib-treated CLL. Produced via immunoSEQ multiplex PCR; TCRdb's table is partial and in-frame only. The table shows more than 200,000 clones, with about three quarters occurring only once. The material sequenced was PBMCs, taken after 24 months of ibrutinib treatment. These receptors all come from a human donor with chronic lymphocytic leukemia. CDR3s include the opening cysteine and the closing phenylalanine or tryptophan. Each record gives: J gene, V gene, clone size, D gene, CDR3 length, CDR3 protein, CDR3 DNA. A D gene is named only where the DNA matches it firmly. Part of the rows lack a size; the others show once, few, many or a class for expanded clones.

>TRBJ2-3|TRBV7-3|NA|NA|13
CASSLFLEDTQYF
TGTGCCAGCAGCTTATTCCTGGAAGATACGCAGTATTTT
>TRBJ2-6|TRBV13|NA|NA|16
CASRDEGGAGANVLTF
TGTGCCAGCAGGGATGAGGGGGGCGCTGGGGCCAACGTCCTGACTTTC
>TRBJ1-5|TRBV15|NA|TRBD1|16
CATSRVGQGVGQPQHF
TGTGCCACCAGCAGAGTGGGGCAGGGGGTAGGGCAGCCCCAGCATTTT
>TRBJ1-2|TRBV10-1|NA|NA|12
CASRDGSYGYTF
TGCGCCAGCCGGGACGGCTCCTATGGCTACACCTTC
>TRBJ2-2|TRBV11-2|once|TRBD1|14
CASSWDRAAGELFF
TGTGCCAGCAGCTGGGACAGGGCTGCCGGGGAGCTGTTTTTT
>TRBJ2-3|TRBV7-6|NA|TRBD2|17
CASSRSGTSAVPDTQYF
TGTGCCAGCAGCCGATCGGGGACTAGCGCGGTCCCAGATACGCAGTATTTT
>TRBJ1-1|TRBV30|NA|NA|15
CAWRKGGYRNTEAFF
TGTGCCTGGCGGAAGGGGGGATACAGGAACACTGAAGCTTTCTTT
>TRBJ2-7|TRBV18|NA|NA|14
CASSPQASWSEQYF
TGTGCCAGCTCACCACAGGCATCCTGGTCCGAGCAGTACTTC
>TRBJ2-7|TRBV5-4|NA|TRBD1|14
CASSPGTGTYEQYF
TGTGCCAGCAGTCCGGGGACAGGGACCTACGAGCAGTACTTC
>TRBJ2-3|TRBV7-3|NA|TRBD1|15
CASSQWTGSTDTQYF
TGTGCCAGCAGCCAATGGACAGGGAGCACAGATACGCAGTATTTT
>TRBJ2-1|TRBV7-6|NA|TRBD2|14
CASSLGAGGHEQFF
TGTGCCAGCAGCTTAGGAGCGGGAGGACATGAGCAGTTCTTC
>TRBJ2-7|TRBV27|few|NA|13
CASSKGLDYEQYF
TGTGCCAGCAGTAAGGGACTTGACTACGAGCAGTACTTC
>TRBJ1-1|TRBV11-3|NA|NA|13
CASSLRLNTEAFF
TGTGCCAGCAGCTTAAGGTTGAACACTGAAGCTTTCTTT
>TRBJ2-1|TRBV10-3|NA|NA|13
CAISGRQQYEQFF
TGTGCCATCAGTGGGAGACAGCAATATGAGCAGTTCTTC
>TRBJ2-7|TRBV9|once|NA|13
CASSPRQVGEQYF
TGTGCCAGCAGCCCACGACAGGTCGGCGAGCAGTACTTC
>TRBJ1-2|TRBV25-1|few|NA|15
CASSEFKTKNYGYTF
TGTGCCAGCAGTGAATTTAAAACCAAGAACTATGGCTACACCTTC
>TRBJ1-3|TRBV9|NA|NA|15
CASSGGGGSGNTIYF
TGTGCCAGCAGCGGTGGTGGGGGCTCTGGAAACACCATATATTTT
>TRBJ2-3|TRBV29-1|NA|TRBD1|14
CSANRDRKSDTQYF
TGCAGCGCCAACCGGGACAGGAAATCAGATACGCAGTATTTT
>TRBJ1-4|TRBV30|NA|NA|13
CASPGETNEKLFF
TGTGCCTCCCCTGGGGAGACTAATGAAAAACTGTTTTTT
>TRBJ2-5|TRBV4-3|few|TRBD2|17
CASSQEFILAGGETQYF
TGCGCCAGCAGCCAAGAGTTTATTCTAGCGGGAGGAGAGACCCAGTACTTC
>TRBJ2-3|TRBV9|NA|NA|15
CASSWDATLEDTQYF
TGTGCCAGCAGCTGGGACGCTACCCTAGAGGATACGCAGTATTTT
>TRBJ2-7|TRBV6-8|NA|TRBD2|18
CASSYWGGGTSGVYEQYF
TGTGCCAGCAGTTACTGGGGCGGAGGGACTAGCGGGGTTTACGAGCAGTACTTC
>TRBJ1-4|TRBV23-1|NA|NA|14
CASSLGATNEKLFF
TGCGCCAGCAGTCTAGGAGCAACTAATGAAAAACTGTTTTTT
>TRBJ1-2|TRBV28|NA|NA|11
CASSLSAASYF
TGTGCCAGCAGTTTATCGGCGGCCAGCTACTTC
>TRBJ2-7|TRBV5-1|NA|TRBD1|14
CASSLGQGVHEQYF
TGCGCCAGCAGCTTGGGGCAGGGGGTACACGAGCAGTACTTC
>TRBJ2-7|TRBV14|NA|NA|13
CASSLGRNYEQYF
TGTGCCAGCAGCCTAGGACGTAACTACGAGCAGTACTTC
>TRBJ1-2|TRBV14|few|NA|15
CASSQDDRINYGYTF
TGTGCCAGCAGCCAAGACGACAGGATCAACTATGGCTACACCTTC
>TRBJ1-5|TRBV6-5|NA|NA|13
CASSYGSNQPQHF
TGTGCCAGCAGTTATGGGAGCAATCAGCCCCAGCATTTT
>TRBJ1-4|TRBV25-1|NA|TRBD1|15
CASSVPGTGEEKLFF
TGTGCCAGCAGTGTCCCCGGGACAGGGGAAGAAAAACTGTTTTTT
>TRBJ1-5|TRBV19|NA|NA|16
CASSIVTGNSNQPQHF
TGTGCCAGTAGTATCGTGACAGGCAATAGCAATCAGCCCCAGCATTTT
>TRBJ1-4|TRBV6-6|NA|TRBD1|14
CASSYLRQGEKLFF
TGTGCCAGCAGTTACCTCAGACAGGGTGAAAAACTGTTTTTT
>TRBJ1-3|TRBV27|NA|NA|14
CASRDGALGNTIYF
TGTGCCAGCCGGGACGGGGCTCTCGGAAACACCATATATTTT
>TRBJ2-1|TRBV27|NA|TRBD1|15
CASSIDRGPYNEQFF
TGTGCCAGCAGTATCGACAGGGGGCCCTACAATGAGCAGTTCTTC